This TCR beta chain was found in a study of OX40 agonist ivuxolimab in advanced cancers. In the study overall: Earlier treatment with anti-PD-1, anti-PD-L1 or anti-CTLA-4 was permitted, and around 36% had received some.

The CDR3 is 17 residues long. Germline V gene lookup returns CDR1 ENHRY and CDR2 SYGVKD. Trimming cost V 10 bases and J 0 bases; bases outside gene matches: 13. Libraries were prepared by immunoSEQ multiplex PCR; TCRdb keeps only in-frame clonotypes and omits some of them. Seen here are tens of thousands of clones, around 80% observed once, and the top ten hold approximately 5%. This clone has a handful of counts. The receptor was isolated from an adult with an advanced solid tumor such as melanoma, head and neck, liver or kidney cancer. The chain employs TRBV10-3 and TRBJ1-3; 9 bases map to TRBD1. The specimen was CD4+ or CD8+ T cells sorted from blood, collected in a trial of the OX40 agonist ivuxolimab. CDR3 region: CATRPGTGMDSGNTIYF. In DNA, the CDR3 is TGTGCCACCCGTCCCGGGACAGGGATGGACTCTGGAAACACCATATATTTT.